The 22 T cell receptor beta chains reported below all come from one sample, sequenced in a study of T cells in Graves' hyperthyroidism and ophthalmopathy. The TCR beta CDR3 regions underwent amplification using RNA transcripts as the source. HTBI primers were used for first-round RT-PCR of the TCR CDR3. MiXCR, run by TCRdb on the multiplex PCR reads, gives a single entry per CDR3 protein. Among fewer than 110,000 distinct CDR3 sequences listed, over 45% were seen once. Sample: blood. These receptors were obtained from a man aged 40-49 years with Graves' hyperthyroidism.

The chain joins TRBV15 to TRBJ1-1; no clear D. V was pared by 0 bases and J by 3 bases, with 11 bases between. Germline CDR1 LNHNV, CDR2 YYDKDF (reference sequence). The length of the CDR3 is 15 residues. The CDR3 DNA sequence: TGTGCCACCAGCAGAGATATGGGCGCGGACACTGAAGCTTTCTTT. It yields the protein CATSRDMGADTEAFF.

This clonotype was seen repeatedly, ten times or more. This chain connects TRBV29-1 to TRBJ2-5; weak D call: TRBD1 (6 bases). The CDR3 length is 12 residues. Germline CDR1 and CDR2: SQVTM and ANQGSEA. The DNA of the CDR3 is TGCAGTAGTGGACAGTCCCAAGAGACCCAGTACTTC. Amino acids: CSSGQSQETQYF.

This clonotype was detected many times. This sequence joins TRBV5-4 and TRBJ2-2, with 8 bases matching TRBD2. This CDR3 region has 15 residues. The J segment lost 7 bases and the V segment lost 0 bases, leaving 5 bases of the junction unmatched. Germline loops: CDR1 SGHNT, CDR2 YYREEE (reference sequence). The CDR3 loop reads CASSLGSGKVGELFF. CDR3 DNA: TGTGCCAGCAGCTTGGGTAGCGGGAAGGTCGGGGAGCTGTTTTTT.

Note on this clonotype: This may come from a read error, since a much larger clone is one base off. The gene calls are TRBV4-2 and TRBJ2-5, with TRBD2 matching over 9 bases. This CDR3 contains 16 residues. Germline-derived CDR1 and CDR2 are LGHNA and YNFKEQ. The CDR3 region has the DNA TGTGGCAGCAGCCCAAACCTAGCGGGGCCCATCGAGACCCAGTACTTC. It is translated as CGSSPNLAGPIETQYF.

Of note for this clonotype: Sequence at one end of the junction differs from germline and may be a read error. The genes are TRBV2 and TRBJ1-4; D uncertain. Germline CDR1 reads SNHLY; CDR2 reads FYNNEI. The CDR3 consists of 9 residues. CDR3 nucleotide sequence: TGTGCCGGCAGGGAAAAACTGTTTTTT. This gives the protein CAGREKLFF.

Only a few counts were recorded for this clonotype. The CDR3 sequence: CASKQGGGNDYGYTF. The CDR3 bases are TGTGCCAGCAAACAAGGGGGGGGGAACGACTATGGCTACACCTTC. The V and J genes are TRBV6-8 and TRBJ1-2; D possibly corresponds to TRBD1 (6 bases). Germline V gene lookup returns CDR1 MNHGY and CDR2 SAAAGT. V dropped 7 bases and J dropped 3 bases, with 18 bases sitting between them. This CDR3 has 15 amino acids.

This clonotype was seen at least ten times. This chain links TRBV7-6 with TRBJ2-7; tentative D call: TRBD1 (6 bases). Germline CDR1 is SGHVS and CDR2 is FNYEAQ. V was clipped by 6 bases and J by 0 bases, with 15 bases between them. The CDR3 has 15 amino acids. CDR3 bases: TGTGCCAGCAGTACCCGGGACATCACCTCCTACGAGCAGTACTTC. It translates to CASSTRDITSYEQYF. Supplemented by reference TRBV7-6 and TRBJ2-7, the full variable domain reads GAGVSQSPRYKVTKRGQDVALRCDPISGHVSLYWYRQALGQGPEFLTYFNYEAQQDKSGLPNDRFSAERPEGSISTLTIQRTEQRDSAMYRCASSTRDITSYEQYFGPGTRLTVT.

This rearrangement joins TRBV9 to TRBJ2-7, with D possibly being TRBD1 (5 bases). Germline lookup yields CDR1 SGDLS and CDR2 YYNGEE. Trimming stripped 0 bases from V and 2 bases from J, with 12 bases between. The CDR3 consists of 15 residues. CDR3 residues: CASSVGAGLTYEQYF. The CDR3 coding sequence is TGTGCCAGCAGCGTAGGGGCAGGGCTAACCTACGAGCAGTACTTC.

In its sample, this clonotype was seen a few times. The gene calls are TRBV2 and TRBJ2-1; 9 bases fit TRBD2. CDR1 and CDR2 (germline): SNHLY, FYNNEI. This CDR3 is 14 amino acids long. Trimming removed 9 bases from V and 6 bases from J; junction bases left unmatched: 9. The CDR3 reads CASKGSGRTNEQFF. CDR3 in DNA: TGTGCCAGTAAAGGAAGCGGGAGGACCAATGAGCAGTTCTTC.

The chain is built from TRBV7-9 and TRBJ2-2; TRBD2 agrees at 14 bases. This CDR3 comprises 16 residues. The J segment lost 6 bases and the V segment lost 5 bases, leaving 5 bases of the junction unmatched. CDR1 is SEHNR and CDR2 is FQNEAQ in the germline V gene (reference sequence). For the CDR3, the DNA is TGTGCCAGCAGCCCTCGACTAGCGGGGGGGCCCGGGGAGCTGTTTTTT. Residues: CASSPRLAGGPGELFF.

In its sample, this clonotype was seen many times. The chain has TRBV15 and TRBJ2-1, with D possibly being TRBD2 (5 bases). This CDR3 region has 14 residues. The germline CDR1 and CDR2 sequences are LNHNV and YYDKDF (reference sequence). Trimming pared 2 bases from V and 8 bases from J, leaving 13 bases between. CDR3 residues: CATSRFEEGHEQFF. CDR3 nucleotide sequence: TGTGCCACCAGCAGATTCGAAGAGGGCCATGAGCAGTTCTTC. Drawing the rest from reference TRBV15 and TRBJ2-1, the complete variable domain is DAMVIQNPRYQVTQFGKPVTLSCSQTLNHNVMYWYQQKSSQAPKLLFHYYDKDFNNEADTPDNFQSRRPNTSFCFLDIRSPGLGDTAMYLCATSRFEEGHEQFFGPGTRLTVL.

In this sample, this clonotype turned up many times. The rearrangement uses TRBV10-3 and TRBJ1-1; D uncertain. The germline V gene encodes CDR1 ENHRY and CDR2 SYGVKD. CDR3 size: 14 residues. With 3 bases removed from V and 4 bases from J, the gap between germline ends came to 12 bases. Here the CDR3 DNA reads TGTGCCATCAGTGACCTATCCCGGGGCACTGAAGCTTTCTTT. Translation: CAISDLSRGTEAFF.

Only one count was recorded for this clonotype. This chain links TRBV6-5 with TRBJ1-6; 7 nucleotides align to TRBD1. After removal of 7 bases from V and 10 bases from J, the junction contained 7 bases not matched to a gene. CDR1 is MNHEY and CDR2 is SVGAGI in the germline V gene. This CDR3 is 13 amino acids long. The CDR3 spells CASKPGGGSPLHF. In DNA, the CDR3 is TGTGCCAGCAAACCCGGAGGGGGCTCACCCCTCCACTTT.

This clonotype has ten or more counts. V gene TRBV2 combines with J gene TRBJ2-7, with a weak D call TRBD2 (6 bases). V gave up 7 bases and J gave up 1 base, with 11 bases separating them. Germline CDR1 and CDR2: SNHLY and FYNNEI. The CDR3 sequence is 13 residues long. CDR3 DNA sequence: TGTGCCAGCACGGACGCGGGATCCTACGAGCAGTACTTC. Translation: CASTDAGSYEQYF.

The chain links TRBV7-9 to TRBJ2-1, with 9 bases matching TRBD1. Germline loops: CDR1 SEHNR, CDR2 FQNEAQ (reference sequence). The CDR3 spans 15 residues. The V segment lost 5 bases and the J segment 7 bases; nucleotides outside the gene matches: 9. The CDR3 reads CASSPGTGFVNEQFF. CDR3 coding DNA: TGTGCCAGCAGCCCCGGGACAGGGTTTGTGAATGAGCAGTTCTTC. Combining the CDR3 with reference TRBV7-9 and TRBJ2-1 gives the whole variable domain DTGVSQNPRHKITKRGQNVTFRCDPISEHNRLYWYRQTLGQGPEFLTYFQNEAQLEKSRLLSDRFSAERPKGSFSTLEIQRTEQGDSAMYLCASSPGTGFVNEQFFGPGTRLTVL.

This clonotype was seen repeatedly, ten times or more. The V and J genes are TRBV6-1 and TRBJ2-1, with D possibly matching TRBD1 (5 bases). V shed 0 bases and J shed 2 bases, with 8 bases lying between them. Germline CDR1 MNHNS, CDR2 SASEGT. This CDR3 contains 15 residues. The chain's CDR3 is CASSEAQDPYNEQFF. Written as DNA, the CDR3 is TGTGCCAGCAGTGAAGCACAGGACCCCTACAATGAGCAGTTCTTC.

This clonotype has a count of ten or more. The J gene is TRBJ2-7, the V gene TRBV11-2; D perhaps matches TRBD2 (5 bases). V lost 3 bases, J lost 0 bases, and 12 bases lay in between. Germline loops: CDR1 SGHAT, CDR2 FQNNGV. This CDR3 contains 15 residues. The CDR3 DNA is TGTGCCAGCAGCTTGTACAGCGGTAGCTCCTACGAGCAGTACTTC. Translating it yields CASSLYSGSSYEQYF.

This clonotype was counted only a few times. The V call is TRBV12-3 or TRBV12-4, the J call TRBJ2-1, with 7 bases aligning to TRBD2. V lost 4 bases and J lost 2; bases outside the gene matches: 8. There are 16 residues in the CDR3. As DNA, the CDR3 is TGTGCCAGCAGTTCTAGACTAGCCGCCACCTACAATGAGCAGTTCTTC. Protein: CASSSRLAATYNEQFF.

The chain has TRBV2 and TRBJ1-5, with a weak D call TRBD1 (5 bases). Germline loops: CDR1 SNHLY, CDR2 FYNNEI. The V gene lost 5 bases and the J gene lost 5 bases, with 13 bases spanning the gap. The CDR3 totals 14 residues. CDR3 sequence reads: CASSWWQGDQPQHF. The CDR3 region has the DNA TGTGCCAGCAGTTGGTGGCAGGGCGATCAGCCCCAGCATTTT.

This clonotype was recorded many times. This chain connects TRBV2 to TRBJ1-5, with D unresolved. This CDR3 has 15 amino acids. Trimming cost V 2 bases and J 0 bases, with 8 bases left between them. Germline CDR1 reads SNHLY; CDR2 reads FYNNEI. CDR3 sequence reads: CASSERRISNQPQHF. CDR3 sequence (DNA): TGTGCCAGCAGTGAACGACGGATTAGCAATCAGCCCCAGCATTTT.

This CDR3 reads CSVCRDRGRGAFF. CDR3 nucleotide sequence: TGCAGCGTTTGTCGGGACAGGGGGCGGGGTGCTTTCTTT. The rearrangement uses TRBV29-1 and TRBJ1-1, with 12 bases fitting TRBD1. Germline V gene lookup returns CDR1 SQVTM and CDR2 ANQGSEA. Unmatched junction bases numbered 9, after V lost 5 bases and J lost 11 bases. This CDR3 comprises 13 residues.

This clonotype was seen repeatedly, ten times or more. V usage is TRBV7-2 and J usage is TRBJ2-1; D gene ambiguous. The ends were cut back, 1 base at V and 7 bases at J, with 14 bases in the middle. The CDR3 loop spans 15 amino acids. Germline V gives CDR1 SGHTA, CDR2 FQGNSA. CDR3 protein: CASSLVSVGLNEQFF. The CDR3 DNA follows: TGTGCCAGCAGCTTAGTGAGTGTCGGCTTGAATGAGCAGTTCTTC. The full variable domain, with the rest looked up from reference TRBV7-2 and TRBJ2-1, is GAGVSQSPSNKVTEKGKDVELRCDPISGHTALYWYRQSLGQGLEFLIYFQGNSAPDKSGLPSDRFSAERTGGSVSTLTIQRTQQEDSAVYLCASSLVSVGLNEQFFGPGTRLTVL.